These 32 T cell receptor beta chains were all obtained from the same sample, sequenced in a study of T cells in Graves' hyperthyroidism and ophthalmopathy. RNA transcripts served as the template for amplifying TCR beta CDR3 regions. TCR CDR3 underwent first-round RT-PCR with the HTBI primer set. TCRdb itself ran the multiplex PCR reads through MiXCR, one entry per CDR3 protein. The sample yields 490,000 or so distinct CDR3 sequences, just under 20% seen once. Sample: blood. The source is a middle-aged man with Graves' ophthalmopathy.

The gene calls are TRBV27 and TRBJ2-1; D could derive from TRBD1 or TRBD2 (5 bases each). Germline assignment: CDR1 MNHEY and CDR2 SMNVEV (reference sequence). This CDR3 is built from 13 residues. V lost 7 bases and J lost 15, with 22 bases in between. CDR3 coding DNA: TGTGCCAGCAAAGGTTCGGACCTGGGACGGAGGTTCTTC. Protein: CASKGSDLGRRFF.

The CDR3 protein is CASSDRRGGETQYF. The DNA for the CDR3 is TGTGCCAGCAGTGATCGTAGGGGCGGAGAGACCCAGTACTTC. The V and J genes are TRBV25-1 and TRBJ2-5; D perhaps matches TRBD1 (5 bases). Trimming left V 3 bases short and J 4 bases short, with 12 bases between. The V gene's germline CDR1 is MGHDK and CDR2 SYGVNS. CDR3 length equals 14 residues.

This clonotype was seen a few times. V and J are TRBV6-1 and TRBJ2-1, with 8 nucleotides matching TRBD1. The germline gives CDR1 MNHNS, CDR2 SASEGT. CDR3 size: 14 residues. Trimming at V came to 3 bases and at J to 7 bases, leaving 5 bases not matched to a gene. CDR3 nucleotides: TGTGCCAGCAGTGACGGACAGGGTGGAAATGAGCAGTTCTTC. This codes for CASSDGQGGNEQFF.

This clonotype came up a few times. The CDR3 sequence is CSALDRGYEDEQFF. In DNA form, the CDR3 reads TGCAGTGCCCTGGACAGGGGGTACGAGGATGAGCAGTTCTTC. The rearrangement links TRBV20-1 to TRBJ2-1; 10 bases are a match to TRBD1. Unmatched junction bases numbered 10, after V lost 6 bases and J lost 8 bases. Germline loops: CDR1 DFQATT, CDR2 SNEGSKA (reference sequence). The CDR3 contains 14 residues.

Note on this clonotype: A much larger clone sits a single nucleotide away, making a read error possible. The V and J genes are TRBV6-1 and TRBJ2-5; D not certain. Germline V lookup: CDR1 MNHNS, CDR2 SASEGT. This CDR3 is built from 13 residues. Between the trimmed V and J ends, which lost 5 bases and 5 bases, there was a span of 12 bases. The CDR3 bases are TGTGCCAGCAGTCTACGGAGTCCGGAGACCCAGTACTTC. Translated, it gives CASSLRSPETQYF.

This clonotype was observed many times. The chain couples TRBV7-3 to TRBJ2-5; D may be TRBD1 (5 bases). The CDR3 is made up of 17 amino acids. V was clipped by 3 bases and J by 4 bases, with 21 bases between them. Germline V gene lookup returns CDR1 SGHTA and CDR2 FQGTGA. This CDR3 is CASSLGNGADSGETQYF. The CDR3 bases are TGTGCCAGCAGCTTGGGCAATGGGGCCGACTCTGGAGAGACCCAGTACTTC.

This clonotype was found many times. The rearrangement joins TRBV15 to TRBJ2-3, with 7 positions matching TRBD2. The CDR3 runs to 18 residues. Germline loops: CDR1 LNHNV, CDR2 YYDKDF (reference sequence). Losses at the gene ends were 5 bases for V and 6 bases for J; bases not matched to a gene: 20. Here the CDR3 reads CATSPKGTSAFWLDTQYF. As DNA, the CDR3 is TGTGCCACCAGCCCTAAGGGCACTAGCGCCTTTTGGTTGGATACGCAGTATTTT.

This clonotype was recorded a few times. V is TRBV11-2 and J is TRBJ2-7; 13 bases agree with TRBD2. Trimming took 8 bases from V and 6 from J; bases not matched to a gene: 16. CDR3 length equals 17 residues. Germline CDR1 SGHAT, CDR2 FQNNGV. DNA of the CDR3: TGTGCCAGCGGATACCCCCCTACCGGGACTAGCGGGGTCGAGCAGTACTTC. Protein sequence: CASGYPPTGTSGVEQYF. Drawing the rest from reference TRBV11-2 and TRBJ2-7, the complete variable domain is EAGVAQSPRYKIIEKRQSVAFWCNPISGHATLYWYQQILGQGPKLLIQFQNNGVVDDSQLPKDRFSAERLKGVDSTLKIQPAKLEDSAVYLCASGYPPTGTSGVEQYFGPGTRLTVT.

The chain carries TRBV5-6 and TRBJ2-1, with a weak D call TRBD2 (6 bases). Trimming removed 2 bases from V and 8 bases from J, with 14 bases in between. Germline CDR1 and CDR2: SGHDT and YYEEEE. This CDR3 has 14 residues. CDR3 DNA sequence: TGTGCCAGCAGCTTCTCCTGGCGCGGGGATGAGCAGTTCTTC. Translated, it gives CASSFSWRGDEQFF.

The table lists this clonotype with a few counts. The chain carries TRBV12-3 or TRBV12-4 and TRBJ2-7, with 8 bases that match TRBD2. This CDR3 region has 16 residues. V gave up 3 bases and J gave up 4 bases; unmatched junction bases: 11. This CDR3 reads CASSFFGAGVRYEQYF. The CDR3 bases are TGTGCCAGCAGTTTTTTCGGAGCGGGAGTTAGGTACGAGCAGTACTTC.

The chain joins TRBV20-1 to TRBJ1-1; 7 bases are a match to TRBD1. CDR1 is DFQATT, CDR2 SNEGSKA, per germline (reference sequence). The V and J ends lost 6 bases and 0 bases, in that order; junction bases with no gene match: 7. There are 14 residues in the CDR3. CDR3 region: CSASRDRVNTEAFF. The CDR3 nucleotides read TGCAGTGCCAGCCGGGACAGAGTGAACACTGAAGCTTTCTTT.

This rearrangement joins TRBV30 to TRBJ1-1; the D is unclear. The V end was cut by 5 bases, the J end by 4 bases, with 11 bases between. Germline V lookup: CDR1 GTSNPN, CDR2 SVGIG (reference sequence). This CDR3 region has 12 residues. The CDR3, as DNA: TGTGCCTGGTCCATGAGTGGCACTGAAGCTTTCTTT. This codes for CAWSMSGTEAFF. Full variable domain (missing parts from reference TRBV30 and TRBJ1-1): SQTIHQWPATLVQPVGSPLSLECTVEGTSNPNLYWYRQAAGRGLQLLFYSVGIGQISSEVPQNLSASRPQDRQFILSSKKLLLSDSGFYLCAWSMSGTEAFFGQGTRLTVV.

The chain carries TRBV6-7 and TRBJ2-1; 9 bases are shared with TRBD2. TRBV6-7 is filed as an ORF, its function uncertain. This CDR3 is built from 16 residues. The ends lost 2 bases at V and 3 bases at J; junction bases unmatched: 5. The CDR3 nucleotides read TGTGCCAGCAGTTACCCGCCGACTAGCGGCTACAATGAGCAGTTCTTC. Its translation: CASSYPPTSGYNEQFF.

This clonotype has only a few counts. The J gene is TRBJ2-3, the V gene TRBV6-1; D might be TRBD1 (7 bases). CDR1 is MNHNS, CDR2 SASEGT, per germline. This CDR3 spans 16 amino acids. The V and J ends lost 6 bases and 5 bases respectively, with 21 bases between them. DNA for the CDR3: TGTGCCAGCAGCCGGAGGGGTAGGGGGCGCGAAGATACGCAGTATTTT. It yields the protein CASSRRGRGREDTQYF.

This clonotype was counted a few times. The chain couples TRBV28 to TRBJ2-3; perhaps TRBD1 as D (5 bases). The CDR3 loop spans 14 amino acids. V lost 10 bases, J lost 2 bases, and 16 bases lay in between. CDR1 is MDHEN and CDR2 is SYDVKM in the germline V gene. In nucleotides, the CDR3 is TGTGCCACCTTCGCGGCAGGGCTCACAGATACGCAGTATTTT. Translation: CATFAAGLTDTQYF.

The chain links TRBV20-1 to TRBJ2-7; D possibly uses TRBD1 or TRBD2 (5 bases each). Trimming shortened V by 5 bases and J by 0 bases, and 11 bases separated the two germline ends. CDR1 is DFQATT, CDR2 SNEGSKA, per germline (reference sequence). The CDR3 is 13 residues long. The DNA for the CDR3 is TGCAGTGCTCGCCCAGGGACCTCCTACGAGCAGTACTTC. Its protein is CSARPGTSYEQYF.

This sequence joins TRBV9 and TRBJ2-1; 9 nucleotides agree with TRBD2. J gave up 2 bases and V 0 bases, and 3 bases lay outside the gene matches. From germline, CDR1 is SGDLS and CDR2 YYNGEE. The CDR3 contains 16 residues. The CDR3 reads CASSVGQRGAYNEQFF. Written as DNA, the CDR3 is TGTGCCAGCAGCGTAGGGCAGCGGGGGGCCTACAATGAGCAGTTCTTC.

This chain links TRBV6-2 or TRBV6-3 with TRBJ1-1; D is unresolved. Germline CDR1 is MNHEY and CDR2 is SVGEGT. The CDR3 length is 13 residues. Trimming left V 6 bases short and J 2 bases short, with 10 bases between. The CDR3 is CASSHYPNTEAFF. CDR3 nucleotide sequence: TGTGCCAGCAGCCACTATCCAAACACTGAAGCTTTCTTT.

CDR3 loop: CASSLPPVETQYF. The CDR3 DNA reads TGTGCCAGCAGCTTACCCCCCGTTGAGACCCAGTACTTC. This rearrangement joins TRBV7-2 to TRBJ2-5; D call uncertain. CDR3 length: 13 residues. V was pared by 2 bases and J by 5 bases, with 9 bases between. From germline, CDR1 is SGHTA and CDR2 FQGNSA.

The rearrangement links TRBV6-5 to TRBJ1-1; weak D call: TRBD1 (6 bases). Trimming pared 6 bases from V and 1 base from J, leaving 9 bases between. Germline V gives CDR1 MNHEY, CDR2 SVGAGI. The CDR3 totals 13 residues. CDR3 sequence: CASRVQGNTEAFF. The CDR3 coding sequence is TGTGCCAGCAGGGTACAGGGGAACACTGAAGCTTTCTTT.

At least ten counts were recorded for this clonotype. The chain uses TRBV6-1 and TRBJ2-1; 10 bases fit TRBD2. CDR1 and CDR2 (germline): MNHNS, SASEGT. V was clipped by 4 bases and J by 7 bases; unmatched bases: 7. CDR3 length equals 15 residues. The CDR3 region is CASSVPGLATNEQFF. CDR3 DNA sequence: TGTGCCAGCAGTGTACCGGGACTAGCGACAAATGAGCAGTTCTTC.

This clonotype was found a few times. The rearrangement uses TRBV2 and TRBJ1-1, with D hard to call. Germline values: CDR1 SNHLY, CDR2 FYNNEI. V was cut by 8 bases and J by 1 base, with 11 bases left in between. The CDR3 totals 13 residues. The CDR3 sequence: CASGQQWNTEAFF. The CDR3 DNA reads TGTGCCAGCGGCCAACAGTGGAACACTGAAGCTTTCTTT.

This clonotype has a handful of counts. The V gene is TRBV28, the J gene TRBJ1-1, with D unresolved. V was pared by 4 bases and J by 10 bases, with 10 bases between. The germline V gene encodes CDR1 MDHEN and CDR2 SYDVKM. The CDR3 has 11 amino acids. CDR3 nucleotide sequence: TGTGCCAGCAGTTCCGGGCCCAGAGCTTTCTTT. Amino acid sequence: CASSSGPRAFF.

V usage is TRBV9 and J usage is TRBJ1-2; D is possibly TRBD1 (5 bases). Trimming stripped 4 bases from V and 8 bases from J, with 21 bases between. This CDR3 contains 15 residues. Germline V gene sequence: CDR1 SGDLS, CDR2 YYNGEE. CDR3 in amino acids: CASSNSGDASIGYTF. The CDR3 coding sequence is TGTGCCAGCAGCAACTCCGGGGACGCATCTATCGGCTACACCTTC.

The gene calls are TRBV6-1 and TRBJ2-7; D not resolved. CDR1 and CDR2 (germline): MNHNS, SASEGT. V was pared by 7 bases and J by 2 bases, with 15 bases between. CDR3 size: 14 residues. The CDR3 region is CASTLSVATYEQYF. The CDR3 nucleotides read TGTGCCAGCACCCTAAGTGTGGCGACCTACGAGCAGTACTTC.

This clonotype occurred many times. This chain uses TRBV18 with TRBJ2-1; D is ambiguous. Germline V CDR1 and CDR2: KGHSH, LQKENI. V was trimmed by 2 bases and J by 10 bases, leaving 9 bases between them. CDR3 length equals 12 residues. The CDR3 region is CASSPREREQFF. CDR3 nucleotide sequence: TGTGCCAGCTCACCAAGGGAAAGGGAGCAGTTCTTC. Full variable domain (remainder filled in from reference TRBV18 and TRBJ2-1): NAGVMQNPRHLVRRRGQEARLRCSPMKGHSHVYWYRQLPEEGLKFMVYLQKENIIDESGMPKERFSAEFPKEGPSILRIQQVVRGDSAAYFCASSPREREQFFGPGTRLTVL.

This clonotype was counted many times. The chain is built from TRBV28 and TRBJ2-5; D is perhaps TRBD2 (7 bases). The CDR3 consists of 17 residues. Germline CDR1 reads MDHEN; CDR2 reads SYDVKM. Trimming cost V 2 bases and J 5 bases, with 21 bases left between them. For the CDR3, the DNA is TGTGCCAGCAGTTTAGTTGGCGGAACCGGGGGGCGGGAGACCCAGTACTTC. Translated: CASSLVGGTGGRETQYF.

The table lists this clonotype with many counts. The rearrangement uses TRBV7-2 and TRBJ2-7; D remains unclear. The CDR3 runs 12 residues. The germline V gene encodes CDR1 SGHTA and CDR2 FQGNSA. V was pared by 8 bases and J by 2 bases, with 10 bases between. In nucleotides, the CDR3 is TGTGCCAGCGGAGTTACGCCCTACGAGCAGTACTTC. This encodes CASGVTPYEQYF.

This clonotype was seen more than once but under ten times. The chain is built from TRBV2 and TRBJ1-2; D is undetermined. CDR1 is SNHLY and CDR2 is FYNNEI in the germline V gene. The CDR3 length is 13 residues. V was shortened by 5 bases and J by 4 bases, with 11 bases between the two germline ends. The CDR3 nucleotides read TGTGCCAGCAGTCTACCTGAGGTCTATGGCTACACCTTC. Its translation is CASSLPEVYGYTF.

This clonotype was detected only a few times. This may be a read error: a much more frequent sequence differs by one nucleotide. The CDR3, as DNA: TGTGCCAGCAGTTACAGTGAGCAGTTCTTC. Translating gives CASSYSEQFF. This chain connects TRBV12-3 or TRBV12-4 to TRBJ2-1, with D unclear. This CDR3 has 10 amino acids.

This chain uses TRBV30 with TRBJ2-1, with TRBD2 matching 13 bases. The CDR3 is made up of 15 amino acids. The V segment lost 0 bases and the J segment 7 bases; nucleotides outside the gene matches: 3. Germline V gives CDR1 GTSNPN, CDR2 SVGIG (reference sequence). The CDR3 sequence: CAWSVGTSGINEQFF. CDR3 DNA: TGTGCCTGGAGTGTAGGGACTAGCGGGATAAATGAGCAGTTCTTC. Combining the CDR3 with reference TRBV30 and TRBJ2-1 gives the whole variable domain SQTIHQWPATLVQPVGSPLSLECTVEGTSNPNLYWYRQAAGRGLQLLFYSVGIGQISSEVPQNLSASRPQDRQFILSSKKLLLSDSGFYLCAWSVGTSGINEQFFGPGTRLTVL.

This chain uses TRBV4-2 with TRBJ1-2; TRBD1 agrees at 10 bases. V gave up 8 bases and J gave up 7 bases; unmatched junction bases: 7. CDR1 LGHNA and CDR2 YNFKEQ come from the germline V gene. The CDR3 has 13 amino acids. The CDR3 DNA sequence: TGTGCCAGCGGACAGGGGGGCCCTTTTGGCTACACCTTC. Translated, it gives CASGQGGPFGYTF.